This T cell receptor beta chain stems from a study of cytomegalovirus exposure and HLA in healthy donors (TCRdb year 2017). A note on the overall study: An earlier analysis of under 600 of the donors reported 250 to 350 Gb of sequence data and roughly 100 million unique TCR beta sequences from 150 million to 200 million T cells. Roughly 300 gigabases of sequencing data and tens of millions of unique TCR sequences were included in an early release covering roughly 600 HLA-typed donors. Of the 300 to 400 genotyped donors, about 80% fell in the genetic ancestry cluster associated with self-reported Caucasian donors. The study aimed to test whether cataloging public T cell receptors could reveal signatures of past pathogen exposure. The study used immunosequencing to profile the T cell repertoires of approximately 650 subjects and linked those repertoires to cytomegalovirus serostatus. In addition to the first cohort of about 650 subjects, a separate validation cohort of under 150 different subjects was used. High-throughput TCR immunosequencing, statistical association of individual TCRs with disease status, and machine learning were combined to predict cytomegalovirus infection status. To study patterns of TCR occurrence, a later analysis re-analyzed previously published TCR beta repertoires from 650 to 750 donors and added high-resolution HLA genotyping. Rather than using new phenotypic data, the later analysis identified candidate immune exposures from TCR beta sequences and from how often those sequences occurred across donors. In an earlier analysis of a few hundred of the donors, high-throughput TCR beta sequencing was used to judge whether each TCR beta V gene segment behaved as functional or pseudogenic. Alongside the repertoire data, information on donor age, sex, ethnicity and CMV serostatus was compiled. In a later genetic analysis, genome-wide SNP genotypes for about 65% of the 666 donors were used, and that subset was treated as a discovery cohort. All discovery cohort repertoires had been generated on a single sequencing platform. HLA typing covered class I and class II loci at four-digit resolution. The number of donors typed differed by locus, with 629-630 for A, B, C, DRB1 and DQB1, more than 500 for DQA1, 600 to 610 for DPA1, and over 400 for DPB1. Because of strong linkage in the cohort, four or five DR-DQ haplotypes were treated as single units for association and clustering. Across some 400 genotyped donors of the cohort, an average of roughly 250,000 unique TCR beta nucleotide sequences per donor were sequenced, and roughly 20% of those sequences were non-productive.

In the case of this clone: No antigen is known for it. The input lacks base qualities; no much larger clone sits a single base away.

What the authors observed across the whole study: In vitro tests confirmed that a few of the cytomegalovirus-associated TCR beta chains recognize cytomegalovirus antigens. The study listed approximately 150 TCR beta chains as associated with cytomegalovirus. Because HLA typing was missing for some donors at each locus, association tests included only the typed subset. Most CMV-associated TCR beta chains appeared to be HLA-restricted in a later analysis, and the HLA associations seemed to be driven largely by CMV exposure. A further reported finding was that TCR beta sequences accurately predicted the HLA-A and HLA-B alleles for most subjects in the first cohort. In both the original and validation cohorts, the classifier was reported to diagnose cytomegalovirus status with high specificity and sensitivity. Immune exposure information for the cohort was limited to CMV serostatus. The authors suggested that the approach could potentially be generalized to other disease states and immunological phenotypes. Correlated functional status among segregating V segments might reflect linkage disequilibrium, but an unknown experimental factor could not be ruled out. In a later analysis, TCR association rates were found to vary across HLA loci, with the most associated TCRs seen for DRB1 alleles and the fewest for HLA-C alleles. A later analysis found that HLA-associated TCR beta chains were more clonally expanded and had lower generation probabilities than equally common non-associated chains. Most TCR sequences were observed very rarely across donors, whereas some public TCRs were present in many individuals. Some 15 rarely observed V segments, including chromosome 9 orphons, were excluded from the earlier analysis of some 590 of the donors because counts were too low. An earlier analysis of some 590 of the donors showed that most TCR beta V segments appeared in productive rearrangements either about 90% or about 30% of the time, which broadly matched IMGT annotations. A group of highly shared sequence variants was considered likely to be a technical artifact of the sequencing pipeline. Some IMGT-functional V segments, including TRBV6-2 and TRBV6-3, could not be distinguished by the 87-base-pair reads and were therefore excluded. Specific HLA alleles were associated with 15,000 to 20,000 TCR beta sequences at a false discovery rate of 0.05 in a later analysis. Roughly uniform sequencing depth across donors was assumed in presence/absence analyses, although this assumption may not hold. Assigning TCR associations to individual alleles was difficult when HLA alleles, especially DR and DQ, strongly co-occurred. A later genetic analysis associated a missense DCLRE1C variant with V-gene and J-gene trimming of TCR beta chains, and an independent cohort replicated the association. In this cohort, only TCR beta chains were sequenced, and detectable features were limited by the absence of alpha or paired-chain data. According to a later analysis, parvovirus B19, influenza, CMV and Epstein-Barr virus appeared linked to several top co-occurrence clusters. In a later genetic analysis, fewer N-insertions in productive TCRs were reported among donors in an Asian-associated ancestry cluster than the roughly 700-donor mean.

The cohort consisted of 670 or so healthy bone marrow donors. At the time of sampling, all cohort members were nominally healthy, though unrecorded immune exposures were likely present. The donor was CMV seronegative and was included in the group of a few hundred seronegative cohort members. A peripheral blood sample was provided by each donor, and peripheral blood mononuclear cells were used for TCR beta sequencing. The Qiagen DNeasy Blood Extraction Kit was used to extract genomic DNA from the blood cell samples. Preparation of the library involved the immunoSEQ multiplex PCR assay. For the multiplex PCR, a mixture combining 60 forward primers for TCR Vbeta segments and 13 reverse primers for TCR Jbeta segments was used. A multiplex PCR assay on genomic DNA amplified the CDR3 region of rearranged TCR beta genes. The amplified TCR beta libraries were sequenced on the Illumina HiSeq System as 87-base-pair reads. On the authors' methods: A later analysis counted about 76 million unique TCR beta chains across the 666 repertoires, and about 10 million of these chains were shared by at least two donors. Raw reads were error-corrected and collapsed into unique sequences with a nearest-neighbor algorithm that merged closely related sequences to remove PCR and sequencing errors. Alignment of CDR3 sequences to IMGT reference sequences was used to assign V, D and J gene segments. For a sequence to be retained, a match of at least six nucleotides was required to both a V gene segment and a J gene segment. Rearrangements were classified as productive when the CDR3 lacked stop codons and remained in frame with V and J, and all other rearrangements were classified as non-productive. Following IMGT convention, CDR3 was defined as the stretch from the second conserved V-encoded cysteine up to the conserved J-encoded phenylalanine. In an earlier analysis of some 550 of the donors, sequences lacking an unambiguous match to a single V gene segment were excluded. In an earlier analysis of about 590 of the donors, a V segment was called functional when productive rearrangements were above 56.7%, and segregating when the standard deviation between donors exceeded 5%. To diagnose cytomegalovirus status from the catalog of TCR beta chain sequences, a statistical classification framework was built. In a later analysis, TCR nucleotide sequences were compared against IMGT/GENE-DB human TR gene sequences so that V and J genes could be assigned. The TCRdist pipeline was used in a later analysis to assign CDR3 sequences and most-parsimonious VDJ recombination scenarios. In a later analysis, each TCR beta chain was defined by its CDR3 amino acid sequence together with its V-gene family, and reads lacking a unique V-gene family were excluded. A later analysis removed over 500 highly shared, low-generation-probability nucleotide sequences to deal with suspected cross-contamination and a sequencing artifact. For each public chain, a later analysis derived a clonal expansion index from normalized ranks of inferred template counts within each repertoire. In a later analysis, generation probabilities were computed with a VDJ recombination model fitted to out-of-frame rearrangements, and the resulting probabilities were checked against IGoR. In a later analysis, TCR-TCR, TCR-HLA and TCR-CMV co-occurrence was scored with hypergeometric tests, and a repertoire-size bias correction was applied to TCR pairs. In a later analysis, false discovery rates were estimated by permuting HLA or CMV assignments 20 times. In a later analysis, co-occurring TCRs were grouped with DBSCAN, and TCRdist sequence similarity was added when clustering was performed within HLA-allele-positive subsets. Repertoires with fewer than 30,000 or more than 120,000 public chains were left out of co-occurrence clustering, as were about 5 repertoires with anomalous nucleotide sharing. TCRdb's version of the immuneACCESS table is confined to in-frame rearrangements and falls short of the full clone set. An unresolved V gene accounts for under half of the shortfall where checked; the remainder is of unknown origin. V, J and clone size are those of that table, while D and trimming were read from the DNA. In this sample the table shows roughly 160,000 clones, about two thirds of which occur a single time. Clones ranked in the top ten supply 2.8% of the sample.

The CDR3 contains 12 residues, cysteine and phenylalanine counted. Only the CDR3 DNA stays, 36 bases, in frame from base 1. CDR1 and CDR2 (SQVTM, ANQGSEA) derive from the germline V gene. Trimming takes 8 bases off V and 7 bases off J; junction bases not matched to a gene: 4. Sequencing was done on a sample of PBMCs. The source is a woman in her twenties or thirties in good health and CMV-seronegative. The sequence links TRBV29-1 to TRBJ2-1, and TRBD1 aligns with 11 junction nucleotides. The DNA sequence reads TGCAGCACCGGACAGGGGGCGAATGAGCAGTTCTTC. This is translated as CSTGQGANEQFF.